Listed here are 7 T cell receptor beta chains from one sample, sequenced in a study of breast tumors, draining lymph nodes, adjacent tissues. The lymph nodes were axillary draining lymph nodes from breast cancer patients. MiXCR, applied by TCRdb to the multiplex PCR reads, yields one record per CDR3 protein. There are around 130,000 distinct CDR3 sequences in the sample; about 33% occur only once, and 2.3% lies in the top ten. The material sequenced was axillary lymph node tissue. The receptors were sampled from a female donor with breast cancer. Some clones in this sample may be carry-over from other donors' samples.

This clonotype was picked up many times. The V and J genes are TRBV12-3 or TRBV12-4 and TRBJ2-7; D is possibly TRBD1 (5 bases). This CDR3 has 14 amino acids. Deletions cut 4 bases from V and 5 bases from J, with 15 bases between. In nucleotides, the CDR3 is TGTGCCAGCAGTTCCCGGACACTGAAGAACGAGCAGTACTTC. Amino acids: CASSSRTLKNEQYF.

The chain links TRBV27 to TRBJ2-5, with 10 bases lining up with TRBD1. Germline CDR1 is MNHEY and CDR2 is SMNVEV (reference sequence). V gave up 0 bases and J gave up 7 bases; unmatched junction bases: 5. CDR3 length equals 15 residues. The CDR3 DNA reads as TGTGCCAGCAGTTTATCGGGGACAGGGGTTTTGACCCAGTACTTC. It encodes CASSLSGTGVLTQYF.

The chain carries TRBV2 and TRBJ1-2; D ambiguous. The germline V gene encodes CDR1 SNHLY and CDR2 FYNNEI. The CDR3 loop spans 17 amino acids. Trimming pared 9 bases from V and 8 bases from J, leaving 31 bases between. The CDR3, as DNA: TGTGCCAGAAAGACTTATGGGGAACCGACTGAAACTTACGGCTACACCTTC. Residues: CARKTYGEPTETYGYTF.

This clonotype occurred many times. The V call is TRBV7-8, the J call TRBJ1-5, with D unclear. Per germline, CDR1 SGHVS and CDR2 FQNEAQ. The CDR3 spans 14 residues. Trimming took 1 base from V and 4 from J, leaving 8 bases between them. This chain's CDR3 is CASSLVETNQPQHF. CDR3 sequence (DNA): TGTGCCAGCAGCTTAGTTGAGACGAATCAGCCCCAGCATTTT.

There are many counts of this clonotype. The V gene is TRBV3-1, the J gene TRBJ2-5; D is possibly TRBD1 (5 bases). Germline V CDR1 and CDR2: LGHDT, YNNKEL (reference sequence). The V and J ends lost 3 bases and 5 bases respectively, with 10 bases between them. CDR3 size: 13 residues. The CDR3 DNA is TGTGCCAGCAGCCATGCAGGGTTCGAGACCCAGTACTTC. It is translated as CASSHAGFETQYF.

This clonotype was seen at least ten times. The junction departs from germline at one end; a sequencing error may be responsible. The genes are TRBV10-3 and TRBJ1-3, with D possibly being TRBD1 (6 bases). CDR1 is ENHRY, CDR2 SYGVKD, per germline. The length of the CDR3 is 15 residues. CDR3 amino acids: CAISEGGNSGSTIYF. The DNA of the CDR3 is TGTGCCATCAGTGAAGGGGGTAACTCTGGAAGCACCATATATTTT.

The genes are TRBV24-1 and TRBJ2-7; weak D call: TRBD2 (6 bases). Germline CDR1 reads KGHDR; CDR2 reads SFDVKD. The CDR3 covers 16 residues. The V end was cut by 3 bases, the J end by 3 bases, with 17 bases between. CDR3 nucleotides: TGTGCCACCAGTGATATCGGGACTGGGAGCTACTACGAGCAGTACTTC. Protein sequence: CATSDIGTGSYYEQYF.